Listed below are T cell receptor beta chains from one sample, sequenced in a study of blood T cell repertoires in COVID-19. Using immunoSEQ multiplex PCR, the repertoire was profiled, and TCRdb retains in-frame clones only, with some absent. The sample records about 220,000 clones, almost 90% being singletons. The material sequenced was PBMCs or T cells enriched from blood (not recorded which). The receptors come from a woman aged 50 to 60 with acute COVID-19. The CDR3 runs from the conserved cysteine through the conserved F or W. The D gene is left open where the match is weak. Size is omitted from some rows. Given values are once, few, many or a class for expanded clones.

>-|TRBJ2-7|TRBD2|TRBV5-1
CASSLSGRELSYEQYF
TGCGCCAGCAGCCTTAGCGGGAGGGAGCTCTCCTACGAGCAGTACTTC
>-|TRBJ1-1|-|TRBV7-9
CASSLNREGGTEAFF
TGTGCCAGCAGCTTAAATCGTGAGGGAGGAACTGAAGCTTTCTTT
>-|TRBJ1-1|TRBD1|TRBV29-1
CSGRNRGDNTEAFF
TGCAGCGGGAGGAACAGGGGGGATAACACTGAAGCTTTCTTT
>-|TRBJ2-1|TRBD2|TRBV19
CASSPRLAGGSYNEQFF
TGTGCCAGTAGCCCCCGACTAGCGGGAGGGTCCTACAATGAGCAGTTCTTC
>-|TRBJ2-1|TRBD1|TRBV27
CASSLGTGGYNEQFF
TGTGCCAGCAGTTTAGGGACAGGGGGTTACAATGAGCAGTTCTTC
>-|TRBJ2-6|TRBD1|TRBV7-2
CASRSDRVSLSGANVLTF
TGTGCCAGCAGATCTGACAGGGTTTCCCTCTCTGGGGCCAACGTCCTGACTTTC
>-|TRBJ2-5|-|TRBV5-1
CASSVGLPRETQYF
TGCGCCAGCAGCGTGGGATTGCCCCGGGAGACCCAGTACTTC
>-|TRBJ1-3|-|TRBV21-1
CASSKAPLSGVSGNTIYF
TGTGCCAGCAGCAAAGCCCCGCTTTCCGGGGTCTCTGGAAACACCATATATTTT
>few|TRBJ1-1|-|TRBV19
CASSIQEGTEAFF
TGTGCCAGTAGTATACAGGAAGGCACTGAAGCTTTCTTT
>-|TRBJ2-3|-|TRBV13
CASSLGARGSSTDTQYF
TGTGCCAGCAGCTTAGGCGCGCGCGGCTCTAGCACAGATACGCAGTATTTT
>-|TRBJ1-3|-|TRBV4-1
CASSQDLTTGNTIYF
TGCGCCAGCAGCCAAGACTTGACAACTGGAAACACCATATATTTT
>-|TRBJ2-7|TRBD1|TRBV27
CASSLYGTGQKEQYF
TGTGCCAGCAGTTTATACGGGACAGGGCAAAAGGAGCAGTACTTC
>-|TRBJ2-2|-|TRBV19
CATNFQGGNTGELFF
TGTGCCACCAATTTTCAGGGGGGGAACACCGGGGAGCTGTTTTTT
>-|TRBJ2-2|-|TRBV23-1
CASSQYVLVSTGELFF
TGCGCCAGCAGTCAATATGTCCTAGTAAGTACCGGGGAGCTGTTTTTT
>-|TRBJ2-2|TRBD1|TRBV6-5
CASSYSRQGTGELFF
TGTGCCAGCAGTTACTCGAGACAGGGTACCGGGGAGCTGTTTTTT
>-|TRBJ1-1|TRBD1|TRBV29-1
CSVEGQGGTEAFF
TGCAGCGTTGAGGGACAGGGGGGTACTGAAGCTTTCTTT
>-|TRBJ1-4|-|TRBV21-1
CASSKEEGTGAGEKLFF
TGTGCCAGCAGCAAAGAGGAGGGGACAGGGGCGGGGGAAAAACTGTTTTTT
>once|TRBJ2-1|-|TRBV27
CASSFGFGRGGNEQFF
TGTGCCAGCAGTTTCGGTTTTGGGAGAGGTGGCAATGAGCAGTTCTTC
>-|TRBJ2-7|TRBD1|TRBV7-2
CASSAGTGDGYEQYF
TGTGCCAGCAGCGCCGGGACAGGGGATGGCTACGAGCAGTACTTC
>-|TRBJ2-7|TRBD2|TRBV5-4
CASSSGTRPYEQYF
TGTGCCAGCAGCTCCGGGACTAGACCCTACGAGCAGTACTTC
>-|TRBJ2-7|TRBD1|TRBV5-1
CASSLTGTGGYF
TGCGCCAGCAGCTTGACCGGGACAGGGGGCTACTTC
>-|TRBJ1-1|TRBD1|TRBV7-9
CASSFPGTGVTEAFF
TGTGCCAGCAGCTTCCCCGGGACAGGGGTTACTGAAGCTTTCTTT
>-|TRBJ1-6|-|TRBV24-1
CATSDFRLSSYNSPLHF
TGTGCCACCAGTGATTTTAGACTGAGCTCCTATAATTCACCCCTCCACTTT
>-|TRBJ1-5|-|TRBV4-2
CASSRGEYSNQPQHF
TGTGCCAGCAGCCGTGGGGAGTATAGCAATCAGCCCCAGCATTTT
>-|TRBJ1-2|-|TRBV21-1
CASGLEGGDKYVDYGYTF
TGTGCCAGCGGCTTAGAAGGGGGAGATAAATACGTTGACTATGGCTACACCTTC
>-|TRBJ1-2|TRBD1|TRBV5-1
CASSSGTGGFYGYTF
TGCGCCAGCAGCTCCGGGACAGGGGGCTTCTATGGCTACACCTTC
>-|TRBJ2-5|TRBD2|TRBV28
CASKRAGRGETQYF
TGTGCCAGCAAAAGAGCGGGACGAGGAGAGACCCAGTACTTC
>-|TRBJ2-7|-|TRBV5-1
CASSFSREYNEQYF
TGCGCCAGCAGCTTTTCACGGGAGTACAACGAGCAGTACTTC
>once|TRBJ1-1|TRBD1|TRBV27
CASSPIRTGRGERAFF
TGTGCCAGCAGTCCTATCCGGACAGGGCGGGGAGAGCGGGCTTTCTTT
>few|TRBJ1-6|-|TRBV27
CASSFWGRRNSPLHF
TGTGCCAGCAGTTTTTGGGGGCGACGTAATTCACCCCTCCACTTT
>-|TRBJ1-3|-|TRBV27
CASSLTGVHSGNTIYF
TGTGCCAGCAGTCTGACAGGAGTCCATTCTGGAAACACCATATATTTT
>-|TRBJ2-3|-|TRBV5-1
CASSGGRHTDTQYF
TGCGCCAGCAGCGGAGGGCGACACACAGATACGCAGTATTTT
>-|TRBJ2-7|TRBD2|TRBV27
CASSLSTSGRYEQYF
TGTGCCAGCAGTTTATCAACTAGCGGGCGCTACGAGCAGTACTTC
>-|TRBJ2-2|-|TRBV18
CASSPGHQEHTGELFF
TGTGCCAGCTCACCTGGACATCAAGAACACACCGGGGAGCTGTTTTTT
>few|TRBJ2-2|-|TRBV2
CASTESSPGSGELFF
TGTGCCAGCACGGAATCTAGCCCTGGGTCCGGGGAGCTGTTTTTT
>-|TRBJ2-1|TRBD2|TRBV7-3
CASSLGLAGYNEQFF
TGTGCCAGCAGCTTAGGGCTAGCGGGTTACAATGAGCAGTTCTTC
>-|TRBJ2-7|-|TRBV7-2
CASSLPPTNYEQYF
TGTGCCAGCAGCCTACCCCCGACAAACTACGAGCAGTACTTC
>-|TRBJ2-7|TRBD1|TRBV14
CASSRDRSSYEQYF
TGTGCCAGCAGCCGGGACAGGAGCTCCTACGAGCAGTACTTC
>-|TRBJ2-7|TRBD2|TRBV30
CAWTPGGSSGEQYF
TGTGCCTGGACGCCGGGAGGCTCATCGGGCGAGCAGTACTTC
>-|TRBJ2-2|-|TRBV19
CASSQAGDTGELFF
TGTGCCAGTAGTCAGGCAGGGGACACCGGGGAGCTGTTTTTT
>-|TRBJ1-1|-|TRBV3-1/TRBV3-2
CASKSTDANTEAFF
TGTGCCAGCAAATCGACAGATGCGAACACTGAAGCTTTCTTT